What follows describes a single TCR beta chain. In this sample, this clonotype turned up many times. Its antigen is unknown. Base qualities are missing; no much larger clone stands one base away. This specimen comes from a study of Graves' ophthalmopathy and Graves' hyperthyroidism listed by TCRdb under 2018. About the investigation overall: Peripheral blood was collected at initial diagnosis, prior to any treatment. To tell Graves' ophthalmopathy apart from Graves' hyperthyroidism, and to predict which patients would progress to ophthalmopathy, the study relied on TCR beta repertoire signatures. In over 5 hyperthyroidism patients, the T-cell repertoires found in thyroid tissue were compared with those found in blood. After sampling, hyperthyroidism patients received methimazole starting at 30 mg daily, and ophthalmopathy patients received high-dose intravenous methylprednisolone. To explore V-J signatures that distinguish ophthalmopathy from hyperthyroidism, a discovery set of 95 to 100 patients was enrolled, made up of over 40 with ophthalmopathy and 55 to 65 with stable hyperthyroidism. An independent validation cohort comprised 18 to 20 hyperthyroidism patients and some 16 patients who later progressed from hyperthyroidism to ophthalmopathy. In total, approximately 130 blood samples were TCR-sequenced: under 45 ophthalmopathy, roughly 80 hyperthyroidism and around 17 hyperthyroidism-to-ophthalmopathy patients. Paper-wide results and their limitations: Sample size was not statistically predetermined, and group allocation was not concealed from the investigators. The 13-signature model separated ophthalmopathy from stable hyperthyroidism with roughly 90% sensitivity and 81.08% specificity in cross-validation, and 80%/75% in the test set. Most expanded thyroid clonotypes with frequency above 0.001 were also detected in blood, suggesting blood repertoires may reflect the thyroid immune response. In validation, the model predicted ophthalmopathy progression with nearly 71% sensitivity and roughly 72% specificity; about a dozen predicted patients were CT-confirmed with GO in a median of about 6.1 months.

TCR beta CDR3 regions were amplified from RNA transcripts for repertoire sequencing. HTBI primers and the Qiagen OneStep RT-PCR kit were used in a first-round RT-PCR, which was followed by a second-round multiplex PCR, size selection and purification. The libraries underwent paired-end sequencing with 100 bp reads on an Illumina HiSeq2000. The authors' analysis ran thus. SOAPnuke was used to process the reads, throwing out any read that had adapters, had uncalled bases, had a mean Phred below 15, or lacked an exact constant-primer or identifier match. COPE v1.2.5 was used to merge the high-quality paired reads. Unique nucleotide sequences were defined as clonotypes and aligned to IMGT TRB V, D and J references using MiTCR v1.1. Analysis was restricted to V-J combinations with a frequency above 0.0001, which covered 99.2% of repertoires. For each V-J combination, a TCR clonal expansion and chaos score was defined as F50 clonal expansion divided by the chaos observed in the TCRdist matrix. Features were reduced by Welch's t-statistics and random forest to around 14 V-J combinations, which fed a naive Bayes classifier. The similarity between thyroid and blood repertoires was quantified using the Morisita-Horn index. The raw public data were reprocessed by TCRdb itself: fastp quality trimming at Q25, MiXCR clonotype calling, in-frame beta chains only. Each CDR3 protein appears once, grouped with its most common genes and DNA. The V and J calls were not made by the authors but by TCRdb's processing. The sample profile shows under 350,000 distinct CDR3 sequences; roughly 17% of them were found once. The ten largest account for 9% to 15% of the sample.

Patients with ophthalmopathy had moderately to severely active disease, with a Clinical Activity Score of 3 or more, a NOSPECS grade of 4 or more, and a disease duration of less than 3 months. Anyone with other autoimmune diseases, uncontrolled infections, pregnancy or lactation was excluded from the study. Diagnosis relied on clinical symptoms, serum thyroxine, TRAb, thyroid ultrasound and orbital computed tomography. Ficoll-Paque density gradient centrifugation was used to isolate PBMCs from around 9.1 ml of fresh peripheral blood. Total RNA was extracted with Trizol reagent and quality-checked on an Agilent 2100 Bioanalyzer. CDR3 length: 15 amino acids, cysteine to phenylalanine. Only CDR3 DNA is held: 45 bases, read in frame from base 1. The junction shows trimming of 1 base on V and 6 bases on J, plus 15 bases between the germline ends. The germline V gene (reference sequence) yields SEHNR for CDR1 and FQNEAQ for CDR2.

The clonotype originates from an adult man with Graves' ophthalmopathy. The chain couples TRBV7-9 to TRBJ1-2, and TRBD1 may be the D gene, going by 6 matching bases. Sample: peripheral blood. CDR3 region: CASSLGAGVKDGYTF. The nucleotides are TGTGCCAGCAGCTTAGGCGCAGGGGTTAAAGATGGCTACACCTTC.